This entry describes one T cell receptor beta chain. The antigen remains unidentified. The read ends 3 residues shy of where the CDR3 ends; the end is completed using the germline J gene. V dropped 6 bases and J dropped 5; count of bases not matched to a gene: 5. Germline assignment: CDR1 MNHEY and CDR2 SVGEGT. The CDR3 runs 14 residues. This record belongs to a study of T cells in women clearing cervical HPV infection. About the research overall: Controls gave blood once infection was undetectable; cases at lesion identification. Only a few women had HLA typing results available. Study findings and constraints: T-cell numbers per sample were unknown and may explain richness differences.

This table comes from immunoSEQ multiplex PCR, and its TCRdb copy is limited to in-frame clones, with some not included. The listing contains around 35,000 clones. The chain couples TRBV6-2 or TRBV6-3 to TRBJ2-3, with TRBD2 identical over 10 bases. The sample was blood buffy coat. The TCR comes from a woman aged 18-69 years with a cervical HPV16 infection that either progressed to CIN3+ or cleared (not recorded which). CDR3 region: CASRLSGRGDTQYF. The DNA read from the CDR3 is TGTGCCAGCAGACTGAGCGGGAGGGGAGATACG.